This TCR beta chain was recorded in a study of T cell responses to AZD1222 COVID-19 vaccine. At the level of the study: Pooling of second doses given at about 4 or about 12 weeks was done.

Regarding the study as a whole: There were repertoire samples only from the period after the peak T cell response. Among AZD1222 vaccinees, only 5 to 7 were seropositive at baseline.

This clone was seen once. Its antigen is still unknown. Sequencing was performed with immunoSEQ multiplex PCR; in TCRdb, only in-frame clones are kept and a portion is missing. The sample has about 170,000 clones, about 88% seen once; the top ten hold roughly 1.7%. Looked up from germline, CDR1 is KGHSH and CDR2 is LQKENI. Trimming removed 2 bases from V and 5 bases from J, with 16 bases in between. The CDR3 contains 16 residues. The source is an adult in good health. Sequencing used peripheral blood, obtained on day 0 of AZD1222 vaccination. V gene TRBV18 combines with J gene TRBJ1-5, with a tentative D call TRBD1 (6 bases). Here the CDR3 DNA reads TGTGCCAGCTCACCAGGCAGGGGCTTTGATGATCAGCCCCAGCATTTT. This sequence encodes CASSPGRGFDDQPQHF. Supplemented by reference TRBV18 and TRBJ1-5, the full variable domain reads NAGVMQNPRHLVRRRGQEARLRCSPMKGHSHVYWYRQLPEEGLKFMVYLQKENIIDESGMPKERFSAEFPKEGPSILRIQQVVRGDSAAYFCASSPGRGFDDQPQHFGDGTRLSIL.